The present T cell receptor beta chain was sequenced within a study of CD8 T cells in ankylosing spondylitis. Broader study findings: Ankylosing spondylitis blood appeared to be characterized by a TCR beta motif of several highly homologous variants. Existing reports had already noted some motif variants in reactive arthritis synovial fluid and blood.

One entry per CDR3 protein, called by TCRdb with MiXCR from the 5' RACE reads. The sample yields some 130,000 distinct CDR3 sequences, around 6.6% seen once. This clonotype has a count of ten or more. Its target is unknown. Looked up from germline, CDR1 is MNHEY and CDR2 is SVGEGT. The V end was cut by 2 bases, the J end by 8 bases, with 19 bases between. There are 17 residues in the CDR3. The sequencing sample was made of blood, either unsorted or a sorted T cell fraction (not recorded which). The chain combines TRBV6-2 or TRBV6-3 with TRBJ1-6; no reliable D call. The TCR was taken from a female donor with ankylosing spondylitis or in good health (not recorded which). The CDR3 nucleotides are TGTGCCAGCAGTTACGAGTCGGCGAAACCTCGGGATTCACCCCTCCACTTT. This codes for CASSYESAKPRDSPLHF.